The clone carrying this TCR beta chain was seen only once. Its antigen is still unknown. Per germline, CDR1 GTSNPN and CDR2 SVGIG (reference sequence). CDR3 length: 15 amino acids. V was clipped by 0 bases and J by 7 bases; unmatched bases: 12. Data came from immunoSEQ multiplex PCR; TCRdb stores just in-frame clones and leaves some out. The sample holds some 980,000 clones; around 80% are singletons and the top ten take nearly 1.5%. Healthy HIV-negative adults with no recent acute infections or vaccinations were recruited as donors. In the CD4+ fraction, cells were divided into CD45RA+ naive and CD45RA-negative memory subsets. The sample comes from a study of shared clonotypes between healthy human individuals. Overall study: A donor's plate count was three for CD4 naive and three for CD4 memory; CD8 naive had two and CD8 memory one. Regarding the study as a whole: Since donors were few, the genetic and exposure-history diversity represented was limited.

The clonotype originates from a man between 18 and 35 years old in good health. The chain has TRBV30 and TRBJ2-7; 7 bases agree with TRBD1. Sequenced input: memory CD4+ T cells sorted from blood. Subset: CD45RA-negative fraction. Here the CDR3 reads CAWSVRLTGSREQYF. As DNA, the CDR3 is TGTGCCTGGAGTGTACGACTGACAGGGTCTCGTGAGCAGTACTTC.